This is a list of T cell receptor beta chains from one sample in a study of cytomegalovirus exposure and HLA in healthy donors. Sequenced by immunoSEQ multiplex PCR; TCRdb stores in-frame clones only, minus some. The sample records roughly 48,000 clones, about two thirds being singletons. Sequenced input: PBMCs. These receptors all come from a woman between 25 and 40 years old in good health and CMV-seronegative. Each CDR3 is given with its conserved first and last residue. The D gene is left open where the match is weak. Clone size is given for some rows only: seen once, a few or many times, or a class if the clone is expanded.

j_call,d_call,v_call,clone_size,cdr3_aa,cdr3_nt
TRBJ2-7,-,TRBV18,-,CASSPLEGHEQYF,TGTGCCAGCTCACCACTCGAGGGCCACGAGCAGTACTTC
TRBJ2-7,TRBD1,TRBV7-9,few,CASSSGGFLYEQYF,TGTGCCAGCAGCTCAGGGGGCTTTCTCTACGAGCAGTACTTC
TRBJ1-1,-,TRBV9,once,CASSVGQYTEAFF,TGTGCCAGCAGCGTAGGACAGTACACTGAAGCTTTCTTT
TRBJ2-1,-,TRBV11-2,-,CASSLGPGTRGEFF,TGTGCCAGCAGCTTGGGTCCCGGGACAAGGGGTGAGTTCTTC
TRBJ1-1,-,TRBV27,-,CASSLSRGDTEAFF,TGTGCCAGCAGTTTATCTAGGGGTGACACTGAAGCTTTCTTT
TRBJ2-7,TRBD2,TRBV4-1,-,CASSRATSGRVYEQYF,TGCGCCAGCAGCCGAGCGACTAGCGGGAGGGTATACGAGCAGTACTTC
TRBJ2-5,TRBD2,TRBV19,-,CASSRGLAGAEETQYF,TGTGCCAGTAGCCGTGGACTAGCGGGGGCTGAAGAGACCCAGTACTTC
TRBJ2-7,-,TRBV19,-,CASSLGEAYEQYF,TGTGCCAGTAGTCTCGGAGAGGCCTACGAGCAGTACTTC
TRBJ1-2,-,TRBV6-5,-,CASRSTGTNYGYTF,TGTGCCAGCAGGAGCACCGGGACTAACTATGGCTACACCTTC
TRBJ2-3,TRBD1,TRBV4-1,medium-sized,CASSHGQGGTDTQYF,TGCGCCAGCAGCCACGGACAGGGGGGGACAGATACGCAGTATTTT
TRBJ2-5,-,TRBV4-2,-,CASSQVAGNQETQYF,TGTGCCAGCAGCCAAGTCGCGGGCAATCAAGAGACCCAGTACTTC
TRBJ2-6,-,TRBV11-2,-,CASSMEPLLGSGANVLTF,TGTGCCAGCAGCATGGAGCCACTTCTGGGCTCTGGGGCCAACGTCCTGACTTTC
TRBJ1-6,-,TRBV6-5,-,CASSYLRQNSPLHF,TGTGCCAGCAGTTACTTGCGGCAGAATTCACCCCTCCACTTT
TRBJ2-3,-,TRBV5-1,few,CASSSRSGTDTQYF,TGCGCCAGCAGCTCCAGGTCAGGTACAGATACGCAGTATTTT
TRBJ2-3,TRBD2,TRBV30,-,CAWSVFWGLAGATDTQYF,TGTGCCTGGAGTGTATTTTGGGGACTAGCGGGAGCAACAGATACGCAGTATTTT
TRBJ2-5,-,TRBV5-1,few,CASSRTGAGTETQYF,TGCGCCAGCAGCCGAACAGGCGCGGGAACAGAGACCCAGTACTTC
TRBJ1-5,TRBD1,TRBV2,once,CASTPTGGGGQPQHF,TGTGCCAGCACTCCGACAGGGGGCGGGGGTCAGCCCCAGCATTTT
TRBJ1-5,-,TRBV30,once,CAWSLQVNQPQHF,TGTGCCTGGAGCCTACAGGTGAATCAGCCCCAGCATTTT
TRBJ2-1,TRBD2,TRBV6-1,-,CASSVDKGRGILNEQFF,TGTGCCAGCAGTGTGGATAAGGGGAGGGGAATACTCAATGAGCAGTTCTTC
TRBJ1-2,-,TRBV6-5,-,CASSYSHTVYGYTF,TGTGCCAGCAGTTACTCGCACACCGTCTATGGCTACACCTTC
TRBJ2-1,TRBD2,TRBV10-3,-,CAINGGRATYNEQFF,TGTGCCATCAATGGGGGGAGGGCCACCTACAATGAGCAGTTCTTC